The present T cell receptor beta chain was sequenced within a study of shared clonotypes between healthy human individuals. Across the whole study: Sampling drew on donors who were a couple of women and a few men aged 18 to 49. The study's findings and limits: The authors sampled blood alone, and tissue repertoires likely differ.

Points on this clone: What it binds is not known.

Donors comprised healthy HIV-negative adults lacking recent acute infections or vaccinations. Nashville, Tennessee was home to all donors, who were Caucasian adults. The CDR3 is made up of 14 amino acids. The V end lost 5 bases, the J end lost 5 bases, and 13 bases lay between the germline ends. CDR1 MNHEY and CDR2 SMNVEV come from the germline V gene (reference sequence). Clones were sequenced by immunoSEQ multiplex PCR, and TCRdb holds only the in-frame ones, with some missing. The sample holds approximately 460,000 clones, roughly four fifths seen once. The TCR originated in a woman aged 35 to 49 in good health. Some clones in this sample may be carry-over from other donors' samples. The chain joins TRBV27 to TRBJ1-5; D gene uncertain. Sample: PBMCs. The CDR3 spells CASSRTGTDQPQHF. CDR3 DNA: TGTGCCAGCAGTCGGACGGGTACGGATCAGCCCCAGCATTTT.